The 20 T cell receptor beta chains below were found in one sample sequenced in a study of Ad26.COV2.S vaccination and SARS-CoV-2 variants. The protocol was immunoSEQ multiplex PCR, while the TCRdb copy is restricted to in-frame clones and leaves out a portion. This table holds 200,000 to 300,000 clones, roughly 90% found once. Noted treatment: approximately 18 received Ad26.COV2.S at low or high dose, single or two shots; about five received placebo; per-sample allocation not given. On day 63 after the first injection, vaccine and placebo recipients gave samples. Sample: peripheral blood, taken in a trial of Ad26.COV2.S vaccine versus placebo. The receptors were gathered from a person aged 18 to 59 who received the Ad26.COV2.S COVID-19 vaccine or a placebo.

A single count supports this clone. The CDR3 sequence is CASSSLVGVSTDTQYF. Written as DNA, the CDR3 is TGTGCCAGCAGTTCCCTCGTGGGGGTGAGCACAGATACGCAGTATTTT. The V and J genes are TRBV27 and TRBJ2-3; D assignment may be TRBD1 or TRBD2 (5 bases each). Trimming cost V 4 bases and J 0 bases, with 14 bases left between them. This CDR3 region has 16 residues. The germline CDR1 and CDR2 sequences are MNHEY and SMNVEV (reference sequence).

This clone was counted a single time. V and J are TRBV19 and TRBJ2-2, with TRBD2 matching over 8 bases. The CDR3 sequence is 16 residues long. V trimming: 3 bases; J trimming: 7 bases; junction bases outside the gene matches: 10. Germline-derived CDR1 and CDR2 are LNHDA and SQIVND (reference sequence). CDR3 amino acids: CASSMWGSGIIGELFF. The CDR3 bases are TGTGCCAGTAGTATGTGGGGTAGCGGGATCATCGGGGAGCTGTTTTTT. Full variable domain (remainder filled in from reference TRBV19 and TRBJ2-2): DGGITQSPKYLFRKEGQNVTLSCEQNLNHDAMYWYRQDPGQGLRLIYYSQIVNDFQKGDIAEGYSVSREKKESFPLTVTSAQKNPTAFYLCASSMWGSGIIGELFFGEGSRLTVL.

The chain uses TRBV28 and TRBJ1-2; D is uncertain. CDR1 MDHEN and CDR2 SYDVKM come from the germline V gene. The CDR3 runs 12 residues. V lost 2 bases and J lost 7, with 8 bases in between. The CDR3 protein is CASSLGSFGYTF. CDR3 nucleotides: TGTGCCAGCAGTTTAGGCAGTTTTGGCTACACCTTC.

CDR3 DNA: TGTGCCAGCAGCTTGCCGGGGGTAGACACTGAAGCTTTCTTT. The encoded protein is CASSLPGVDTEAFF. The genes are TRBV5-4 and TRBJ1-1, with D tentatively TRBD1 (5 bases). The length of the CDR3 is 14 residues. V lost 1 base and J lost 3, with 10 bases in between. Germline V gene lookup returns CDR1 SGHNT and CDR2 YYREEE (reference sequence).

The chain has TRBV11-2 and TRBJ2-5; D might be TRBD1 (5 bases). The CDR3 runs 15 residues. Germline V CDR1 and CDR2: SGHAT, FQNNGV. V was pared by 0 bases and J by 3 bases, with 11 bases between. Here the CDR3 reads CASSLDWVREETQYF. CDR3 coding DNA: TGTGCCAGCAGCTTAGATTGGGTCAGGGAAGAGACCCAGTACTTC.

The V gene is TRBV6-5, the J gene TRBJ2-7; no reliable D call. V lost 4 bases, J lost 6 bases, and 7 bases lay in between. CDR3 size: 11 residues. From germline, CDR1 is MNHEY and CDR2 SVGAGI. CDR3 region: CASSFKSEQYF. The CDR3 nucleotides read TGTGCCAGCAGTTTTAAGAGCGAGCAGTACTTC.

The J gene is TRBJ2-7, the V gene TRBV7-2; the match to TRBD2 covers 7 bases. V gave up 3 bases and J gave up 4 bases; unmatched junction bases: 15. This CDR3 contains 17 residues. Germline values: CDR1 SGHTA, CDR2 FQGNSA. CDR3 loop: CASSLGGRSPGAYEQYF. CDR3 sequence (DNA): TGTGCCAGCAGCTTGGGAGGGAGGAGCCCAGGAGCTTACGAGCAGTACTTC.

The CDR3 coding sequence is TGCGCCAGCAGCTCAACGGGAGGGGGACAGGACTACGAGCAGTACTTC. Its translation is CASSSTGGGQDYEQYF. The rearrangement links TRBV5-1 to TRBJ2-7; the D gene could be TRBD1 or TRBD2 (8 bases each). The CDR3 loop spans 16 amino acids. Trimming took off 3 bases at V and 3 bases at J, with 19 bases between the two ends. The germline CDR1 and CDR2 sequences are SGHRS and YFSETQ.

This clone was recorded once. V gene TRBV4-2 combines with J gene TRBJ2-3, with TRBD2 matching 13 bases. CDR1 and CDR2 from the germline V gene are LGHNA and YNFKEQ. The ends lost 0 bases at V and 4 bases at J; junction bases unmatched: 10. CDR3 length: 19 residues. The CDR3 loop is CASSQESLAGGPFADTQYF. The DNA of the CDR3 is TGTGCCAGCAGCCAAGAGTCACTAGCGGGGGGGCCCTTCGCAGATACGCAGTATTTT.

The chain uses TRBV7-8 and TRBJ2-7; TRBD2 is a possible D gene (5 bases). Germline-derived CDR1 and CDR2 are SGHVS and FQNEAQ. V lost 5 bases and J lost 3, with 23 bases in between. The CDR3 has 17 residues. CDR3 in DNA: TGTGCCAGCAGCCCCTTGGGCCTTATAGCGAACCGCTACGAGCAGTACTTC. Protein product: CASSPLGLIANRYEQYF.

The chain recombines TRBV18 with TRBJ2-1; D assignment may be TRBD1 or TRBD2 (7 bases each). Germline assignment: CDR1 KGHSH and CDR2 LQKENI. This CDR3 region has 13 residues. The ends were cut back, 3 bases at V and 8 bases at J, with 11 bases in the middle. CDR3 in DNA: TGTGCCAGCTCACCGGGAGGGGGCGATGAGCAGTTCTTC. Residues: CASSPGGGDEQFF.

The chain recombines TRBV14 with TRBJ2-1; D assignment may be TRBD1 or TRBD2 (6 bases each). This CDR3 contains 17 residues. V lost 0 bases and J 9 bases, leaving 21 bases between the germline ends. CDR1 is SGHDN and CDR2 is FVKESK in the germline V gene. As DNA, the CDR3 is TGTGCCAGCAGCCAAGAGAAGGGGGGAGTCTGGGCGGGTGAGCAGTTCTTC. It is translated as CASSQEKGGVWAGEQFF.

This chain connects TRBV7-2 to TRBJ1-5; D is ambiguous. Germline values: CDR1 SGHTA, CDR2 FQGNSA. Trimming pared 4 bases from V and 5 bases from J, leaving 15 bases between. CDR3 length equals 15 residues. This chain's CDR3 is CASSSNPMNYQPQHF. CDR3 coding DNA: TGTGCCAGCAGCTCCAATCCGATGAATTATCAGCCCCAGCATTTT. Looking up the rest from reference TRBV7-2 and TRBJ1-5 gives the full variable domain: GAGVSQSPSNKVTEKGKDVELRCDPISGHTALYWYRQSLGQGLEFLIYFQGNSAPDKSGLPSDRFSAERTGGSVSTLTIQRTQQEDSAVYLCASSSNPMNYQPQHFGDGTRLSIL.

This rearrangement joins TRBV5-6 to TRBJ2-7; no clear D gene. In germline, CDR1 is SGHDT, CDR2 YYEEEE. The CDR3 spans 15 residues. Trimming stripped 2 bases from V and 1 base from J, with 13 bases between. In DNA form, the CDR3 reads TGTGCCAGCAGCTTCCGAGCTACCTTGTCCTACGAGCAGTACTTC. This encodes CASSFRATLSYEQYF.

The rearrangement joins TRBV10-3 to TRBJ2-2; 11 nucleotides agree with TRBD2. Germline V gives CDR1 ENHRY, CDR2 SYGVKD. The J segment lost 4 bases and the V segment lost 7 bases, leaving 2 bases of the junction unmatched. This CDR3 is 14 amino acids long. This CDR3 is CAITTSGSTGELFF. CDR3 DNA sequence: TGTGCCATCACCACTAGCGGGAGCACCGGGGAGCTGTTTTTT.

The CDR3 coding sequence is TGTGCCTTCCTCTCCGGGGAGCTGTTTTTT. Translated: CAFLSGELFF. The chain has TRBV30 and TRBJ2-2; D is unresolved. There are 10 residues in the CDR3. Germline V gene sequence: CDR1 GTSNPN, CDR2 SVGIG (reference sequence). Between the trimmed V and J ends, which lost 7 bases and 6 bases, there was a span of 6 bases.

This clone was detected a few times. The chain uses TRBV30 and TRBJ1-6; 8 bases map to TRBD1. The V gene's germline CDR1 is GTSNPN and CDR2 SVGIG (reference sequence). The CDR3 totals 18 residues. The V segment lost 1 base and the J segment 0 bases; nucleotides outside the gene matches: 8. The CDR3 DNA reads TGTGCCTGGAGTGACTGGGACAGGTTCAACTCCTATAATTCACCCCTCCACTTT. It translates to CAWSDWDRFNSYNSPLHF.

The genes are TRBV7-3 and TRBJ2-3; TRBD1 aligns across 7 bases. Trimming cost V 5 bases and J 1 base; bases outside gene matches: 3. Germline CDR1 is SGHTA and CDR2 is FQGTGA. There are 14 residues in the CDR3. The CDR3 nucleotides read TGTGCCAGCAGCCCCGGACAGGGCACAGATACGCAGTATTTT. It yields the protein CASSPGQGTDTQYF.

This clone was counted a few times. The chain combines TRBV19 with TRBJ2-5; D is uncertain. Per the germline V gene, CDR1 is LNHDA and CDR2 is SQIVND (reference sequence). The CDR3 has 13 residues. V was clipped by 4 bases and J by 5 bases, with 11 bases between them. CDR3 coding DNA: TGTGCCAGTAGTACTAACATGGTGGAGACCCAGTACTTC. Translation gives CASSTNMVETQYF. The full variable domain, with the rest looked up from reference TRBV19 and TRBJ2-5, is DGGITQSPKYLFRKEGQNVTLSCEQNLNHDAMYWYRQDPGQGLRLIYYSQIVNDFQKGDIAEGYSVSREKKESFPLTVTSAQKNPTAFYLCASSTNMVETQYFGPGTRLLVL.

The genes are TRBV21-1 and TRBJ2-1; TRBD2, as called in the table, went unchecked against the DNA. TRBV21-1 is a known pseudogene. This CDR3 spans 21 amino acids. The CDR3 spells CASSQEIRTSGRACSYNEQFF. The CDR3 bases are TGTGCCAGCAGCCAAGAAATTAGGACTAGCGGGAGGGCCTGCTCCTACAATGAGCAGTTCTTC.